The source of this T cell receptor beta chain is a study of early T cells in non-severe SARS-CoV-2 infection. CDR3 length equals 15 residues. Germline V gene lookup returns CDR1 KGHSY and CDR2 FQNENV. The trim removed 3 bases at V and 3 bases at J, leaving 7 bases unmatched. There are many counts of this clonotype. Its antigen is not identified. Findings and limits, study-wide: VDJdb matches were skewed toward anti-spike CD8 T cell responses.

TCRdb itself ran the 5' RACE reads through MiXCR, one entry per CDR3 protein. The top ten hold about 4.2% of the sample, which has tens of thousands of distinct CDR3 sequences, 5.5% seen once. The receptor comes from an adult who was a healthcare worker with PCR-confirmed SARS-CoV-2 infection or an uninfected control (not recorded which). The starting material was whole blood, obtained at baseline. The rearrangement uses TRBV16 and TRBJ2-7; 8 positions agree with TRBD2. CDR3 nucleotides: TGTGCCAGCAGCCAGACGGGGGGGATTGTCTACGAGCAGTACTTC. Its protein product is CASSQTGGIVYEQYF.